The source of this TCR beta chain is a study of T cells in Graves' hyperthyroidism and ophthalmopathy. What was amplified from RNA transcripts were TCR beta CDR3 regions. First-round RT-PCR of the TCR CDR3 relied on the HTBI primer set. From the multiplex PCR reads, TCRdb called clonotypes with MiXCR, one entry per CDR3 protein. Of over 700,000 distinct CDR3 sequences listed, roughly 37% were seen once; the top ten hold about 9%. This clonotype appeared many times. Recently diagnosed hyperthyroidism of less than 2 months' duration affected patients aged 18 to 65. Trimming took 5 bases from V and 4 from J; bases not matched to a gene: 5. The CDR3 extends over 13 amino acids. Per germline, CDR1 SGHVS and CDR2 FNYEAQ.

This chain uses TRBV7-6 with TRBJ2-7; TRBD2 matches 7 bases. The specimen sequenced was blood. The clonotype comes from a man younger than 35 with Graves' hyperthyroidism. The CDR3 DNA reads TGTGCCAGCAGCCCGGGGAGGGTTTACGAGCAGTACTTC. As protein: CASSPGRVYEQYF.